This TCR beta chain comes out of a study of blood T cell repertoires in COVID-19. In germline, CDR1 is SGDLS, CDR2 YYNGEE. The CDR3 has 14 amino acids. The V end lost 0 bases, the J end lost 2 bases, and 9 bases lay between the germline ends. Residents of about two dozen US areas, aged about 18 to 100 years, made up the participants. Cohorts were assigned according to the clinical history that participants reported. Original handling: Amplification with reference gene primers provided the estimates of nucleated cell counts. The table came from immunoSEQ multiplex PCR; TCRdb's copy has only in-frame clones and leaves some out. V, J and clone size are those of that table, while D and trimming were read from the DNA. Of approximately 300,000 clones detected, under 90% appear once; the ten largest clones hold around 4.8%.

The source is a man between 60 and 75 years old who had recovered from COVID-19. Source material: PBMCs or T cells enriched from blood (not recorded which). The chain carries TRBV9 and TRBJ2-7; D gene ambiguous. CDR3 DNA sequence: TGTGCCAGCAGCGTAGAGCCGGGTACCTACGAGCAGTACTTC. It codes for CASSVEPGTYEQYF.